Below, 14 T cell receptor beta chains from the same sample are listed, as sequenced in a study of shared clonotypes between healthy human individuals. Here immunoSEQ multiplex PCR was the method, and the copy in TCRdb shows in-frame clones only, minus some. The data hold hundreds of thousands of clones, with more than 70% observed a single time. Sequencing input: memory CD4+ T cells sorted from blood. Subset of the sample: CD45RA-negative fraction. These receptors came from a woman younger than 45 in good health.

Only one count was recorded for this clone. The V call is TRBV30, the J call TRBJ1-1, with TRBD1 matching over 10 bases. CDR3 size: 13 residues. V lost 4 bases to trimming and J lost 5 bases; unmatched junction nucleotides: 4. The germline gives CDR1 GTSNPN, CDR2 SVGIG (reference sequence). The CDR3: CAWTGQGETEAFF. In DNA, the CDR3 is TGTGCCTGGACTGGACAGGGGGAGACTGAAGCTTTCTTT.

The rearrangement joins TRBV11-2 to TRBJ1-3, with D possibly matching TRBD1 (6 bases). This CDR3 has 17 residues. Trimming removed 1 base from V and 1 base from J, with 14 bases in between. From germline, CDR1 is SGHAT and CDR2 FQNNGV. CDR3 protein: CASSLAVAGASGNTIYF. CDR3 DNA sequence: TGTGCCAGCAGCTTAGCGGTTGCGGGGGCGTCTGGAAACACCATATATTTT.

This clone has a single count. The rearrangement joins TRBV14 to TRBJ2-3; D possibly corresponds to TRBD2 (6 bases). This CDR3 has 13 amino acids. V lost 4 bases and J 6 bases, leaving 11 bases between the germline ends. The germline V gene has CDR1 SGHDN and CDR2 FVKESK. CDR3 region: CASSRGVGDTQYF. CDR3 nucleotide sequence: TGTGCCAGCAGCCGCGGGGTTGGGGATACGCAGTATTTT.

The chain links TRBV4-1 to TRBJ2-1; no firm D call. Trimming pared 0 bases from V and 2 bases from J, leaving 11 bases between. Germline CDR1 MGHRA, CDR2 YSYEKL. The CDR3 loop spans 16 amino acids. The CDR3 nucleotides are TGCGCCAGCAGCCAAGATTTTGGGGAACCCTACAATGAGCAGTTCTTC. The encoded protein is CASSQDFGEPYNEQFF.

This chain uses TRBV21-1 with TRBJ2-7. TRBV21-1 is labeled a pseudogene. CDR3 length: 14 residues. CDR3 sequence reads: CASSMRSKGYEQYF. CDR3 sequence (DNA): TGTGCCAGCAGCATGAGAAGTAAGGGCTACGAGCAGTACTTC.

The V gene is TRBV29-1, the J gene TRBJ2-6; D unresolved. Germline V lookup: CDR1 SQVTM, CDR2 ANQGSEA. The CDR3 has 14 amino acids. V dropped 7 bases and J dropped 2 bases, with 12 bases sitting between them. CDR3 sequence: CSARGVPGANVLTF. CDR3 DNA: TGCAGCGCCAGAGGTGTACCTGGGGCCAACGTCCTGACTTTC.

This chain uses TRBV7-9 with TRBJ1-4; D not resolved. CDR3 size: 13 residues. V lost 5 bases and J lost 8, with 12 bases in between. Germline V gene lookup returns CDR1 SEHNR and CDR2 FQNEAQ (reference sequence). CDR3 region: CASSRRNGEKLFF. CDR3 nucleotides: TGTGCCAGCAGCCGTCGGAACGGCGAAAAACTGTTTTTT.

The sample holds many counts of this clone. J is TRBJ1-3 and V is TRBV21-1. TRBV21-1 is a documented pseudogene. This CDR3 is 14 amino acids long. CDR3 residues: CASSNPSSGNTIYF. DNA for the CDR3: TGTGCCAGCAGCAACCCGAGCTCTGGAAACACCATATATTTT.

This rearrangement joins TRBV7-2 to TRBJ2-7; D gene ambiguous. V was trimmed by 5 bases and J by 5 bases, leaving 19 bases between them. The CDR3 is 15 residues long. The germline V gene encodes CDR1 SGHTA and CDR2 FQGNSA. The CDR3 loop is CASSPMAGAVHEQYF. Here the CDR3 DNA reads TGTGCCAGCAGCCCCATGGCTGGTGCAGTCCACGAGCAGTACTTC.

The table lists this clone with a few counts. The chain combines TRBV5-1 with TRBJ2-6; D gene ambiguous. Deletions cut 9 bases from V and 0 bases from J, with 7 bases between. Germline values: CDR1 SGHRS, CDR2 YFSETQ. CDR3 length equals 13 residues. The CDR3 coding sequence is TGCGCCACTGGGGTCTCTGGGGCCAACGTCCTGACTTTC. The encoded protein is CATGVSGANVLTF.

This chain links TRBV19 with TRBJ2-2, with D perhaps TRBD1 (5 bases). This CDR3 is 14 amino acids long. CDR1 and CDR2 from the germline V gene are LNHDA and SQIVND (reference sequence). Trimming removed 3 bases at V and 7 bases at J, with 12 bases between. The CDR3 sequence is CASSIGRVVGELFF. The CDR3 nucleotides are TGTGCCAGTAGTATCGGCAGGGTTGTCGGGGAGCTGTTTTTT.

The V call is TRBV11-2, the J call TRBJ2-2; 15 bases line up with TRBD2. The CDR3 contains 18 residues. Germline loops: CDR1 SGHAT, CDR2 FQNNGV. Unmatched junction bases numbered 9, after V lost 5 bases and J lost 5 bases. CDR3 DNA: TGTGCCAGCAGCCCAGACTGGGGACTAGCGGGAGGTACCGGGGAGCTGTTTTTT. Translated: CASSPDWGLAGGTGELFF.

V is TRBV6-6 and J is TRBJ1-1, with TRBD1 as a possible D gene (5 bases). The CDR3 runs 13 residues. Germline loops: CDR1 MNHNY, CDR2 SVGAGI (reference sequence). The V and J ends lost 6 bases and 5 bases respectively, with 13 bases between them. The CDR3 DNA sequence: TGTGCCAGCAGAGGCAGGGAGGAAACTGAAGCTTTCTTT. This encodes CASRGREETEAFF.

The chain uses TRBV2 and TRBJ2-5; no clear D. Germline CDR1 is SNHLY and CDR2 is FYNNEI. V was cut by 8 bases and J by 4 bases, with 17 bases left in between. The CDR3 runs 14 residues. The CDR3 here is CASLVEIDAETQYF. The DNA of the CDR3 is TGTGCCAGCTTAGTAGAGATCGACGCAGAGACCCAGTACTTC.